The 6 T cell receptor beta chains below were found in one sample sequenced in a study of early T cells in non-severe SARS-CoV-2 infection. TCRdb recomputed calls from the 5' RACE reads with MiXCR, one row per CDR3 protein. Among roughly 28,000 distinct CDR3 sequences listed, around 5.2% were seen once. The sequenced sample was whole blood. All receptors come from an adult who was a healthcare worker with PCR-confirmed SARS-CoV-2 infection or an uninfected control (not recorded which).

This clonotype was counted at least ten times. This chain links TRBV11-2 with TRBJ2-3; D gene ambiguous. The CDR3 has 15 amino acids. Trimming took 4 bases from V and 6 from J, leaving 17 bases between them. Per the germline V gene, CDR1 is SGHAT and CDR2 is FQNNGV. The CDR3, as DNA: TGTGCCAGCAGCTCCCCGCCTGTGAGAGCGGATACGCAGTATTTT. It is translated as CASSSPPVRADTQYF.

Many counts were recorded for this clonotype. The gene calls are TRBV11-3 and TRBJ1-1, with D unresolved. The V and J ends lost 2 bases and 5 bases respectively, with 9 bases between them. Germline V gene lookup returns CDR1 SGHNT and CDR2 YENEEA. The CDR3 is 13 residues long. CDR3 DNA sequence: TGTGCCAGCAGCTTATCCGCAGAGACTGAAGCTTTCTTT. Its translation is CASSLSAETEAFF.

The sample holds a few counts of this clonotype. The chain carries TRBV12-3 or TRBV12-4 and TRBJ2-1; 9 nucleotides align to TRBD2. The V segment lost 4 bases and the J segment 2 bases; nucleotides outside the gene matches: 3. CDR3 length: 15 amino acids. The CDR3 is CASSWVAGAYNEQFF. DNA for the CDR3: TGTGCCAGCAGTTGGGTAGCGGGAGCCTACAATGAGCAGTTCTTC.

This clonotype came up a few times. V and J are TRBV7-9 and TRBJ2-3; D is ambiguous. The V and J ends lost 7 bases and 3 bases respectively, with 11 bases between them. CDR3 length: 13 residues. Germline V gives CDR1 SEHNR, CDR2 FQNEAQ (reference sequence). This CDR3 reads CASTLARTDTQYF. The CDR3 nucleotides read TGTGCCAGCACCCTGGCGCGGACAGATACGCAGTATTTT.

This clonotype has only a few counts. V and J are TRBV7-2 and TRBJ2-1; 8 nucleotides align to TRBD2. The CDR3 spans 17 residues. CDR1 and CDR2 (germline): SGHTA, FQGNSA. Unmatched junction bases numbered 13, after V lost 5 bases and J lost 4 bases. The CDR3 DNA reads as TGTGCCAGCAGCCCCCGGGTGGCGAGCGGGGGTTACAATGAGCAGTTCTTC. Translation: CASSPRVASGGYNEQFF.

V usage is TRBV28 and J usage is TRBJ2-2; D is possibly TRBD1 (5 bases). Germline V gene lookup returns CDR1 MDHEN and CDR2 SYDVKM. Trimming stripped 7 bases from V and 4 bases from J, with 16 bases between. The CDR3 covers 15 residues. CDR3: CASNLDNPLTGELFF. The CDR3 DNA is TGTGCCAGCAACCTGGACAACCCACTCACCGGGGAGCTGTTTTTT.